This TCR beta chain was sequenced for a study of regulatory T cells in long-lasting Graves disease. Documented time point: newly diagnosed GD, antithyroid drugs for less than 3 months. Extracted RNA from PBMCs served as the source of the TCR library. By American Thyroid Association guidelines, Graves' disease was diagnosed in the cohort. Researchers made TCR beta libraries by using iRepertoire HTBI primers and running Arm-PCR on CDR3 regions. In the original analysis: Sequenced samples collectively carried under 75 TRBV and 11 to 15 TRBJ segments. TCRdb re-called the multiplex PCR reads through MiXCR, storing one row per CDR3 protein. The authors' filters were not applied to this entry. The table records hundreds of thousands of distinct CDR3 sequences, around 15% of them present only once. The ends were cut back, 6 bases at V and 0 bases at J, with 19 bases in the middle. Germline CDR1 is ENHRY and CDR2 is SYGVKD. CDR3 size: 17 residues.

This clonotype was picked up many times. J is TRBJ2-3 and V is TRBV10-3; weak D call: TRBD2 (6 bases). This receptor was obtained from a female donor with Graves disease. The material sequenced was peripheral blood mononuclear cells (PBMCs), taken at new diagnosis, from a patient treated with antithyroid drugs. DNA for the CDR3: TGTGCCATCAGATACGCCACGGGAGTCCTAAGCACAGATACGCAGTATTTT. Residues: CAIRYATGVLSTDTQYF.